A single sample is the source of the 20 T cell receptor beta chains below, sequenced in a study of blood T cell repertoires in COVID-19. Assay: immunoSEQ multiplex PCR; the TCRdb copy retains only in-frame clones and omits some. The profile shows over 250,000 clones, about 91% of them singletons. Sequencing was carried out using peripheral blood. The receptor source for this set is a person aged 18-30 years with COVID-19, enrolled during active disease.

J is TRBJ2-1 and V is TRBV24-1; TRBD2 matches 14 bases. This CDR3 is built from 17 residues. V lost 1 base, J lost 10 bases, and 8 bases stayed unmatched. Germline V gene sequence: CDR1 KGHDR, CDR2 SFDVKD. CDR3 DNA: TGTGCCACCAGTGATTTAGGATCCGGGACTAGCGGGAGAGAGCAGTTCTTC. It translates to CATSDLGSGTSGREQFF.

V usage is TRBV19 and J usage is TRBJ2-7, with D tentatively TRBD1 (5 bases). The germline V gene encodes CDR1 LNHDA and CDR2 SQIVND (reference sequence). Trimming pared 5 bases from V and 3 bases from J, leaving 14 bases between. The CDR3 covers 14 residues. The DNA of the CDR3 is TGTGCCAGTAGTCTCCTCGACAGCAACTACGAGCAGTACTTC. It codes for CASSLLDSNYEQYF.

This sequence joins TRBV7-3 and TRBJ2-7; the D gene is possibly TRBD2 (6 bases). The CDR3 totals 16 residues. Trimming removed 6 bases at V and 0 bases at J, with 18 bases between. CDR1 is SGHTA and CDR2 is FQGTGA in the germline V gene. In nucleotides, the CDR3 is TGTGCCAGCAGTCTACCAGGCGGGGCTAGCTCCTACGAGCAGTACTTC. Its translation: CASSLPGGASSYEQYF.

This clone showed up just once. The chain uses TRBV2 and TRBJ1-3; D remains unclear. CDR1 and CDR2 from the germline V gene are SNHLY and FYNNEI. Trimming pared 3 bases from V and 4 bases from J, leaving 13 bases between. This CDR3 has 15 amino acids. The CDR3 spells CASSDSGQEGNTIYF. For the CDR3, the DNA is TGTGCCAGCAGTGATAGTGGGCAGGAAGGAAACACCATATATTTT.

V usage is TRBV19 and J usage is TRBJ1-5; D perhaps matches TRBD1 (6 bases). Per germline, CDR1 LNHDA and CDR2 SQIVND (reference sequence). V was shortened by 4 bases and J by 6 bases, with 13 bases between the two germline ends. The length of the CDR3 is 14 residues. In DNA form, the CDR3 reads TGTGCCAGTAGTACCCCAGGGGCTAGTCAGCCCCAGCATTTT. This encodes CASSTPGASQPQHF.

This chain uses TRBV12-1 with TRBJ2-1; the tabulated D call, TRBD1, remains unverified against the DNA. TRBV12-1 is deemed a pseudogene. The CDR3 is 10 amino acids. The CDR3, as DNA: TGTGCCACCTCAGGGATTGAGCAGTTCTTC. It is translated as CATSGIEQFF.

The rearrangement joins TRBV19 to TRBJ1-2; 8 positions match TRBD1. This CDR3 has 13 amino acids. V shed 5 bases and J 8 bases; nucleotides not matched to a gene: 7. Germline V gene sequence: CDR1 LNHDA, CDR2 SQIVND (reference sequence). In DNA, the CDR3 is TGTGCCAGTAGTTCGACAGGGGTAGAAGGCTACACCTTC. Translating gives CASSSTGVEGYTF.

The V and J genes are TRBV19 and TRBJ2-2, with 13 bases aligning to TRBD2. The trim removed 4 bases at V and 8 bases at J, leaving 7 bases unmatched. The CDR3 totals 16 residues. Germline V gene data show CDR1 as LNHDA and CDR2 as SQIVND (reference sequence). The CDR3 spells CASSRGLAGVRGELFF. The DNA of the CDR3 is TGTGCCAGTAGTAGAGGACTAGCGGGAGTGAGAGGGGAGCTGTTTTTT.

The rearrangement joins TRBV25-1 to TRBJ2-7, with TRBD1 matching over 9 bases. J lost 0 bases, V lost 7 bases, and 1 base had no gene match. The CDR3 has 13 residues. Germline V lookup: CDR1 MGHDK, CDR2 SYGVNS. This chain's CDR3 is CASTQGASYEQYF. CDR3 coding DNA: TGTGCCAGCACACAGGGGGCCTCCTACGAGCAGTACTTC.

This chain uses TRBV12-5 with TRBJ2-6; D is possibly TRBD1 (6 bases). V was shortened by 8 bases and J by 2 bases, with 7 bases between the two germline ends. CDR3 length equals 13 residues. Germline values: CDR1 LGHNT, CDR2 FRNRAP. This CDR3 is CASRGTGANVLTF. In DNA form, the CDR3 reads TGTGCTAGTAGGGGGACTGGGGCCAACGTCCTGACTTTC.

This chain links TRBV27 with TRBJ2-2; weak D call: TRBD1 (5 bases). Trimming took 6 bases from V and 4 from J, leaving 12 bases between them. Looked up from germline, CDR1 is MNHEY and CDR2 is SMNVEV (reference sequence). The CDR3 spans 14 residues. In nucleotides, the CDR3 is TGTGCCAGCAGCGATAGACAGTCCACCGGGGAGCTGTTTTTT. Translation gives CASSDRQSTGELFF.

This clone was seen a single time. The chain has TRBV2 and TRBJ1-6, with 7 bases aligning to TRBD1. This CDR3 comprises 15 residues. The germline V gene has CDR1 SNHLY and CDR2 FYNNEI. V dropped 7 bases and J dropped 3; count of bases not matched to a gene: 6. In DNA form, the CDR3 reads TGTGCCAGCAACCCGACAGGGAACTATAATTCACCCCTCCACTTT. As protein: CASNPTGNYNSPLHF.

This rearrangement joins TRBV5-1 to TRBJ2-7; 7 bases fit TRBD2. Trimming removed 2 bases from V and 6 bases from J; junction bases left unmatched: 8. The CDR3 runs 14 residues. CDR1 is SGHRS, CDR2 YFSETQ, per germline. This CDR3 is CASSFGGSSGEQYF. DNA of the CDR3: TGCGCCAGCAGCTTCGGCGGGAGTTCGGGCGAGCAGTACTTC.

The chain couples TRBV5-8 to TRBJ1-6, with 10 bases fitting TRBD1. The germline V gene has CDR1 SGHTS and CDR2 YDEGEE. With 6 bases clipped from V and 11 bases from J, the junction kept 8 bases outside the gene matches. The CDR3 runs to 14 residues. CDR3: CASMVGTGVAPLHF. The CDR3, as DNA: TGTGCCAGCATGGTGGGGACAGGGGTGGCACCCCTCCACTTT.

The chain links TRBV30 to TRBJ2-3; D unresolved. Looked up from germline, CDR1 is GTSNPN and CDR2 is SVGIG (reference sequence). The CDR3 spans 12 residues. Trimming shortened V by 1 base and J by 4 bases, and 6 bases separated the two germline ends. This chain's CDR3 is CAWSELADTQYF. The CDR3 nucleotides are TGTGCCTGGAGTGAACTGGCAGATACGCAGTATTTT.

A remark on this clone: Other DNA sequences of this sample code for an identical CDR3. The rearrangement uses TRBV11-2 and TRBJ1-1; TRBD1 aligns across 9 bases. This CDR3 is 14 amino acids long. CDR1 is SGHAT, CDR2 FQNNGV, per germline. Losses at the gene ends were 5 bases for V and 1 base for J; bases not matched to a gene: 2. CDR3 in amino acids: CASSQGQGNTEAFF. The CDR3 region has the DNA TGTGCCAGCAGCCAGGGACAGGGGAACACTGAAGCTTTCTTT.

As to this clone: A junction boundary mismatches the germline segment, possibly from a read error. In DNA form, the CDR3 reads TGTGCCAGCAGCCTAGCGGGAGCCTACGAGCAGTACTTC. Its translation: CASSLAGAYEQYF. V gene TRBV7-9 combines with J gene TRBJ2-7, with 10 bases aligning to TRBD2. In germline, CDR1 is SEHNR, CDR2 FQNEAQ (reference sequence). CDR3 length: 13 residues.

The chain recombines TRBV6-2 or TRBV6-3 with TRBJ1-1; D is perhaps TRBD1 (5 bases). Germline CDR1 MNHEY, CDR2 SVGEGT. The germline V and J ends were trimmed by 0 bases and 5 bases, with 7 bases remaining between them. The CDR3 contains 13 residues. In DNA, the CDR3 is TGTGCCAGCAGTTACTCGGGGGGTACTGAAGCTTTCTTT. It is translated as CASSYSGGTEAFF.

This chain links TRBV6-6 with TRBJ2-1; D might be TRBD1 (6 bases). This CDR3 spans 14 amino acids. CDR1 and CDR2 from the germline V gene are MNHNY and SVGAGI (reference sequence). Trimming left V 2 bases short and J 9 bases short, with 14 bases between. This CDR3 reads CASSYGQVRGEQFF. In nucleotides, the CDR3 is TGTGCCAGCAGTTACGGTCAGGTCAGGGGTGAGCAGTTCTTC.

The rearrangement uses TRBV11-2 and TRBJ1-1, with D tentatively TRBD1 (6 bases). The CDR3 is 14 amino acids. Per the germline V gene, CDR1 is SGHAT and CDR2 is FQNNGV. V was cut by 3 bases and J by 1 base, with 9 bases left in between. CDR3 in amino acids: CASSLPTGNTEAFF. The CDR3 nucleotides read TGTGCCAGCAGCTTGCCGACAGGGAACACTGAAGCTTTCTTT.